The rows below give T cell receptor beta chains drawn from one sample of a study of cytomegalovirus exposure and HLA in healthy donors. Some clones are missing from TCRdb's copy, which holds only in-frame ones; the method was immunoSEQ multiplex PCR. Among 100,000 or so clones, 83% were seen once, and the ten largest hold 6.1%. Source material: PBMCs. These receptors were taken from a man between 18 and 29 years old in good health and CMV-seronegative. Both conserved end residues are part of each CDR3. D genes are given only for firm matches. Expanded clones get a size class; other rows say once, few or many, or leave the size out.

V	size	D	J	DNA	CDR3
TRBV5-4	.	.	TRBJ2-7	TGTGCCAGCAGCTTGGAGTCAACTCGTGAGCAGTACTTC	CASSLESTREQYF
TRBV4-1	.	TRBD1	TRBJ1-6	TGTGCCAGCAGCCCCCGGGACAGGGAAAATTCACCCCTCCACTTT	CASSPRDRENSPLHF
TRBV4-3	once	.	TRBJ2-7	TGCGCCAGCAGCCAAGATGCTAGCTCTAACTACGAGCAGTACTTC	CASSQDASSNYEQYF
TRBV19	.	.	TRBJ2-6	TGTGCCAGTAGCGGACGGGACTCTGGGGCCAACGTCCTGACTTTC	CASSGRDSGANVLTF
TRBV5-8	.	TRBD1	TRBJ2-5	TGTGCCAGCAGTCAGGGACAGGGAAATACGGAGACCCAGTACTTC	CASSQGQGNTETQYF
TRBV6-5	.	TRBD1	TRBJ1-6	TGTGCCAGCACCACCGGAGGGGGCTGGAATTCACCCCTCCACTTT	CASTTGGGWNSPLHF
TRBV7-2	.	.	TRBJ2-5	TGTGCCAGTGCCCGACGGGGAACTCCTACGGAGACCCAGTACTTC	CASARRGTPTETQYF
TRBV5-6	.	.	TRBJ1-2	TGTGCCAGCAGCCCCGCCTCAGGGTTGGGTGGCTACACCTTC	CASSPASGLGGYTF
TRBV6-1	few	TRBD1	TRBJ2-4	TGTGCCAGCAGTGAGTGGGGACAGGTTGGTCACATTCAGTACTTC	CASSEWGQVGHIQYF
TRBV11-3	few	.	TRBJ2-7	TGTGCCAGCAGCTTAGGGATTACGGCAGGCGAGCAGTACTTC	CASSLGITAGEQYF
TRBV7-2	once	.	TRBJ1-3	TGTGCGACGGGTGGAAACACCATATATTTT	CATGGNTIYF
TRBV6-1	.	TRBD2	TRBJ2-3	TGTGCCAGCAGTGTCGTGGCGGGAGGGCCTTTGAATACGCAGTATTTT	CASSVVAGGPLNTQYF